This T cell receptor beta chain appears in the sequencing data of a study of cytomegalovirus exposure and HLA in healthy donors. Both 60 Vbeta primers and 13 Jbeta primers went into the PCR. Repertoires were generated with immunoSEQ multiplex PCR, while TCRdb's copy carries only in-frame clones and drops some. The table includes around 91,000 clones, around 64% detected once. V lost 1 base, J lost 1 base, and 4 bases lay in between. Germline CDR1 SGHTA, CDR2 FQGTGA. The CDR3 is made up of 13 amino acids. Regarding this clone: Antigen unknown.

Regarding the study as a whole: TRBV6-2, TRBV6-3 and other indistinguishable V segments were excluded. Most TCR sequences were uncommon, yet certain public TCRs appeared in many donors. V- and J-gene trimming in TCR beta was tied to a missense DCLRE1C variant by an analysis performed later.

V gene TRBV7-3 combines with J gene TRBJ1-1; D remains unclear. The TCR comes from a man in his sixties in good health and CMV-seronegative. Sequenced sample: PBMCs. The CDR3 sequence is CASSLIRNTEAFF. The CDR3 region has the DNA TGTGCCAGCAGCTTAATCCGGAACACTGAAGCTTTCTTT.